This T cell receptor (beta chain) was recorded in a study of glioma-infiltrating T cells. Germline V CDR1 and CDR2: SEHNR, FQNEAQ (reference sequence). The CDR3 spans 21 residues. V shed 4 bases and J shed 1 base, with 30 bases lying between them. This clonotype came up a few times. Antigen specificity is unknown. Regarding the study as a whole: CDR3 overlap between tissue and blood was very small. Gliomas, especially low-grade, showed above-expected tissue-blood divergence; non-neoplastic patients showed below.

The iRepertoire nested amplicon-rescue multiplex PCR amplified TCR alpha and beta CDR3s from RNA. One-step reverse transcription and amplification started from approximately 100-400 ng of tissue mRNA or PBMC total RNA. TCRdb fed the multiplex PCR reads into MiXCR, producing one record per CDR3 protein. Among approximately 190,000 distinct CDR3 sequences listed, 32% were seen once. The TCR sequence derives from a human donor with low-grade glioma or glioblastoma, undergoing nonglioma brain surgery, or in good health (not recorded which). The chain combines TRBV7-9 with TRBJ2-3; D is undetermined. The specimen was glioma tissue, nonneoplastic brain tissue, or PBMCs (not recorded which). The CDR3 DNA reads TGTGCCAGCAGCTCCCCTTTCCGGATCAGAATGTCGCAGAACTGCACAGATACGCAGTATTTT. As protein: CASSSPFRIRMSQNCTDTQYF.